This T cell receptor beta chain came from a study of blood T cell repertoires in COVID-19. Assay used: immunoSEQ multiplex PCR; TCRdb lists only in-frame clones, some missing. The profile shows 75,000 to 100,000 clones, 81% of them singletons. Germline V gives CDR1 LNHNV, CDR2 YYDKDF (reference sequence). There are 18 residues in the CDR3. V was trimmed by 3 bases and J by 2 bases, leaving 22 bases between them. The sample consisted of peripheral blood. The V call is TRBV15, the J call TRBJ2-5, with D unclear. The TCR sequence derives from a man aged 60 to 75 with acute or convalescent COVID-19. The CDR3 coding sequence is TGTGCCACCAGCAGCGATTCAGGCAGACCCATCTATCAAGAGACCCAGTACTTC. Translation gives CATSSDSGRPIYQETQYF.